These T cell receptor beta chains were read from a single sample in a study of early T cells in non-severe SARS-CoV-2 infection. Via MiXCR, TCRdb re-called the 5' RACE reads, giving one row per CDR3 protein. Among around 55,000 distinct CDR3 sequences listed, roughly an eighth were seen once. Sequencing was performed on whole blood. These receptors were collected from an adult who was a healthcare worker with PCR-confirmed SARS-CoV-2 infection or an uninfected control (not recorded which). Both conserved end residues are part of each CDR3. Each record gives: D gene, V gene, clone size, J gene, CDR3 protein, CDR3 DNA. A D gene is named only where the DNA matches it firmly. Rows may omit the clone size; those that give it use once, few, many or a size class.

D: NA
V: TRBV30
size: NA
J: TRBJ1-1
CDR3: CAWSDKGTEAFF
DNA: TGTGCCTGGAGTGATAAGGGCACTGAAGCTTTCTTT

D: NA
V: TRBV27
size: NA
J: TRBJ2-7
CDR3: CASSLSWGQQQYF
DNA: TGTGCCAGCAGTTTATCGTGGGGGCAGCAGCAGTACTTC

D: NA
V: TRBV11-2
size: few
J: TRBJ1-1
CDR3: CASSLAPWTEAFF
DNA: TGTGCCAGCAGCTTAGCCCCCTGGACTGAAGCTTTCTTT

D: NA
V: TRBV12-3/TRBV12-4
size: many
J: TRBJ2-2
CDR3: CASSLRSGGELFF
DNA: TGTGCCAGCAGTTTGCGGTCGGGCGGGGAGCTGTTTTTT

D: NA
V: TRBV20-1
size: many
J: TRBJ2-7
CDR3: CSASGSSYEQYF
DNA: TGCAGTGCTAGTGGTAGCTCCTACGAGCAGTACTTC

D: NA
V: TRBV20-1
size: few
J: TRBJ2-3
CDR3: CSARDPYGDTQYF
DNA: TGCAGTGCTAGAGATCCCTATGGAGATACGCAGTATTTT

D: NA
V: TRBV27
size: NA
J: TRBJ1-1
CDR3: CASSLNPRLSEAFF
DNA: TGTGCCAGCAGTTTAAACCCCCGACTGTCCGAAGCTTTCTTT

D: NA
V: TRBV5-5
size: NA
J: TRBJ1-1
CDR3: CASSFGSSATEAFF
DNA: TGTGCCAGCAGCTTCGGGTCTTCGGCCACTGAAGCTTTCTTT

D: NA
V: TRBV18
size: many
J: TRBJ1-5
CDR3: CASSPGDQPQHF
DNA: TGTGCCAGCTCACCAGGGGACCAGCCCCAGCATTTT

D: NA
V: TRBV4-2
size: many
J: TRBJ1-1
CDR3: CASSQDPVNTEAFF
DNA: TGTGCCAGCAGCCAAGATCCAGTAAACACTGAAGCTTTCTTT

D: NA
V: TRBV20-1
size: NA
J: TRBJ2-7
CDR3: CSSRGAGKRDEHYF
DNA: TGCAGTTCTAGAGGGGCCGGGAAGAGGGACGAGCATTACTTC

D: NA
V: TRBV11-2
size: NA
J: TRBJ2-3
CDR3: CASSDGTIKSTDTQYF
DNA: TGTGCCAGCAGCGACGGGACAATTAAAAGCACAGATACGCAGTATTTT

D: NA
V: TRBV7-9
size: NA
J: TRBJ1-6
CDR3: CASSSSSYNSPLHF
DNA: TGTGCCAGCAGCTCAAGCTCCTATAATTCACCCCTCCACTTT

D: TRBD1
V: TRBV27
size: many
J: TRBJ2-7
CDR3: CASSPLRDSASRQYF
DNA: TGTGCCAGCAGTCCACTCCGGGACAGTGCCTCGCGGCAGTACTTC

D: TRBD2
V: TRBV29-1
size: once
J: TRBJ2-5
CDR3: CSVGTSGETQYF
DNA: TGCAGCGTCGGGACTAGCGGGGAGACCCAGTACTTC

D: NA
V: TRBV27
size: many
J: TRBJ1-2
CDR3: CASSPQGWGGYTF
DNA: TGTGCCAGCAGTCCACAGGGTTGGGGTGGCTACACCTTC

D: NA
V: TRBV3-1
size: NA
J: TRBJ1-5
CDR3: CASSQEDSSNQPQHF
DNA: TGTGCCAGCAGCCAAGAGGACAGTAGCAATCAGCCCCAGCATTTT

D: NA
V: TRBV7-6
size: NA
J: TRBJ2-7
CDR3: CASSLGRVGLYEQYF
DNA: TGTGCCAGCAGCTTAGGAAGGGTTGGCCTCTACGAGCAGTACTTC

D: NA
V: TRBV28
size: NA
J: TRBJ2-2
CDR3: CASSPGGLNTGELFF
DNA: TGTGCCAGCAGCCCCGGAGGGCTGAACACCGGGGAGCTGTTTTTT

D: NA
V: TRBV5-4
size: NA
J: TRBJ2-3
CDR3: CASSFSFADTQYF
DNA: TGTGCCAGCAGCTTTTCGTTTGCAGATACGCAGTATTTT

D: NA
V: TRBV15
size: NA
J: TRBJ2-2
CDR3: CATSGPQVPHGELFF
DNA: TGTGCCACCAGCGGACCACAGGTTCCCCACGGGGAGCTGTTTTTT

D: NA
V: TRBV10-3
size: NA
J: TRBJ2-7
CDR3: CAISDERAHEQYF
DNA: TGTGCCATCAGTGATGAAAGAGCTCACGAGCAGTACTTC

D: TRBD1
V: TRBV5-1
size: NA
J: TRBJ1-2
CDR3: CASSPWTGGYYGYTF
DNA: TGCGCCAGCAGCCCGTGGACAGGCGGTTACTATGGCTACACCTTC

D: NA
V: TRBV13
size: few
J: TRBJ1-1
CDR3: CASSEGNLEAFF
DNA: TGTGCCAGCTCCGAGGGAAATCTTGAAGCTTTCTTT

D: NA
V: TRBV30
size: many
J: TRBJ1-5
CDR3: CAWSVGGDQPQHF
DNA: TGTGCCTGGAGTGTTGGCGGAGATCAGCCCCAGCATTTT

D: NA
V: TRBV6-5
size: NA
J: TRBJ1-1
CDR3: CASSKGLNTEAFF
DNA: TGTGCCAGCAGTAAAGGCCTGAACACTGAAGCTTTCTTT

D: NA
V: TRBV29-1
size: few
J: TRBJ1-2
CDR3: CSVGGYTF
DNA: TGCAGCGTCGGCGGCTACACCTTC

D: NA
V: TRBV7-9
size: many
J: TRBJ2-1
CDR3: CASSLEKGLGSYNEQFF
DNA: TGTGCCAGCAGCCTTGAGAAGGGTTTGGGGTCCTACAATGAGCAGTTCTTC

D: NA
V: TRBV2
size: NA
J: TRBJ1-5
CDR3: CASSPQRGVTQPQHF
DNA: TGTGCCAGCAGCCCTCAGCGGGGGGTTACTCAGCCCCAGCATTTT

D: TRBD2
V: TRBV4-2
size: many
J: TRBJ2-7
CDR3: CASSPRLAGEQYF
DNA: TGTGCCAGCAGCCCCCGACTAGCGGGGGAGCAGTACTTC

D: NA
V: TRBV29-1
size: few
J: TRBJ2-4
CDR3: CSVLSATGRDQYF
DNA: TGCAGCGTTTTGTCAGCAACAGGGCGCGATCAGTACTTC

D: NA
V: TRBV5-6
size: many
J: TRBJ1-6
CDR3: CASSGLDTVYSPLHF
DNA: TGTGCCAGCAGCGGGCTGGACACGGTTTATTCACCCCTCCACTTT

D: NA
V: TRBV11-2
size: many
J: TRBJ2-5
CDR3: CASSLGSQETQYF
DNA: TGTGCCAGCAGCTTGGGCAGCCAAGAGACCCAGTACTTC

D: NA
V: TRBV12-5
size: few
J: TRBJ1-2
CDR3: CASGLTGRTNYGYTF
DNA: TGTGCTAGTGGTTTGACGGGGCGAACTAACTATGGCTACACCTTC

D: NA
V: TRBV11-2
size: many
J: TRBJ2-3
CDR3: CASSLTGDTQYF
DNA: TGTGCCAGCAGTCTAACTGGGGATACGCAGTATTTT

D: NA
V: TRBV20-1
size: many
J: TRBJ2-2
CDR3: CSAAGQPPLNTGELFF
DNA: TGCAGTGCCGCGGGCCAGCCGCCCTTAAACACCGGGGAGCTGTTTTTT

D: TRBD1
V: TRBV11-2
size: NA
J: TRBJ1-1
CDR3: CASSPGQGRANTEAFF
DNA: TGTGCCAGCAGCCCGGGACAGGGAAGGGCGAACACTGAAGCTTTCTTT

D: NA
V: TRBV7-7
size: few
J: TRBJ2-5
CDR3: CASSSDIQETQYF
DNA: TGTGCTAGCAGTTCAGACATACAAGAGACCCAGTACTTC

D: NA
V: TRBV7-9
size: NA
J: TRBJ1-2
CDR3: CASSLEEFRGYTF
DNA: TGTGCCAGCAGCTTAGAGGAGTTTAGGGGCTACACCTTC

D: NA
V: TRBV7-8
size: NA
J: TRBJ2-3
CDR3: CASQTTGLPDTQYF
DNA: TGTGCCAGCCAGACCACAGGACTTCCAGATACGCAGTATTTT

D: TRBD2
V: TRBV9
size: many
J: TRBJ2-2
CDR3: CASSPSGLASPGELFF
DNA: TGTGCCAGCAGCCCCTCGGGACTAGCTAGCCCCGGGGAGCTGTTTTTT

D: NA
V: TRBV7-4
size: few
J: TRBJ2-7
CDR3: CATPLETPLYYEQYF
DNA: TGTGCCACCCCACTCGAGACACCACTTTACTACGAGCAGTACTTC

D: NA
V: TRBV28
size: few
J: TRBJ1-6
CDR3: CASHDAGDNSPLHF
DNA: TGTGCCTCCCACGACGCAGGAGATAATTCACCCCTCCACTTT

D: TRBD1
V: TRBV7-9
size: few
J: TRBJ2-7
CDR3: CASSPAWTGGKKSYEQYF
DNA: TGTGCCAGCAGCCCCGCTTGGACAGGGGGAAAGAAATCCTACGAGCAGTACTTC

D: NA
V: TRBV7-8
size: NA
J: TRBJ2-1
CDR3: CASSPGTPNGEQFF
DNA: TGTGCCAGCAGCCCCGGGACCCCCAATGGGGAGCAGTTCTTC

D: TRBD1
V: TRBV14
size: many
J: TRBJ2-7
CDR3: CASSPLRTGLAREQYF
DNA: TGTGCCAGCAGCCCCCTTAGGACAGGGTTGGCGCGCGAGCAGTACTTC

D: NA
V: TRBV18
size: NA
J: TRBJ1-1
CDR3: CASSPVGMNTEAFF
DNA: TGTGCCAGCTCACCAGTCGGAATGAACACTGAAGCTTTCTTT